This is a list of T cell receptor beta chains from one sample in a study of CD8 T cells in ankylosing spondylitis. Using its own MiXCR run on the 5' RACE reads, TCRdb lists one record per CDR3 protein. The data contain around 94,000 distinct CDR3 sequences, roughly 9% of them seen just once; the ten biggest clones take up roughly 29%. Sequencing was done on a sample of blood, either unsorted or a sorted T cell fraction (not recorded which). These receptors were taken from a male donor with ankylosing spondylitis. Both conserved end residues are part of each CDR3. D genes are given only for firm matches. Only part of the rows carry a size: once, few, many, or a class if the clone is expanded.

size,V,D,J,DNA,CDR3
many,TRBV20-1,NA,TRBJ2-2,TGCAGTGCTAGAGATTCGAGAGGGACCGGGGAGCTGTTTTTT,CSARDSRGTGELFF
NA,TRBV11-2,NA,TRBJ2-1,TGTGCCAGCAGCTTAGGGGCTCGAGGGGATGAGCAGTTCTTC,CASSLGARGDEQFF
few,TRBV18,NA,TRBJ2-7,TGTGCCAGCTCACCCGAGGACATTAGTTACGAGCAGTACTTC,CASSPEDISYEQYF
few,TRBV7-8,NA,TRBJ2-7,TGTGCCAGCATCGAGGGCGGGGCAGGGGGGCCCTACGAGCAGTACTTC,CASIEGGAGGPYEQYF
many,TRBV5-1,NA,TRBJ2-5,TGCGCCAGCAGCCCAGGCCGAGAGACCCAGTACTTC,CASSPGRETQYF
NA,TRBV7-9,NA,TRBJ1-2,TGTGCCAGCACCCCCACACCCACGGGCGGCTACACCTTC,CASTPTPTGGYTF
many,TRBV5-6,NA,TRBJ1-1,TGTGCCAGCAGCTCAAGGACAGATATGAACACTGAAGCTTTCTTT,CASSSRTDMNTEAFF
NA,TRBV7-9,TRBD2,TRBJ2-1,TGTGCCAGCAGCTTACCGGGACTAGCGGGAGTGGTTGAGCAGTTCTTC,CASSLPGLAGVVEQFF
many,TRBV20-1,NA,TRBJ2-1,TGCAGTGCTAGAGGCCTAAGGAGCTCCTACAATGAGCAGTTCTTC,CSARGLRSSYNEQFF
NA,TRBV5-1,NA,TRBJ1-1,TGCGCCAGCAGCTTGGCCGCAGCGAACACTGAAGCTTTCTTT,CASSLAAANTEAFF
NA,TRBV12-3/TRBV12-4,NA,TRBJ1-1,TGTGCCAGCAGGGGTGGGTGGGGCACTGAAGCTTTCTTT,CASRGGWGTEAFF